There are a few counts of the clone carrying this T cell receptor beta chain. Per the germline V gene, CDR1 is LGHDT and CDR2 is YNNKEL (reference sequence). V dropped 3 bases and J dropped 7; count of bases not matched to a gene: 10. This CDR3 is built from 15 residues. In TCRdb, the 5' RACE reads were re-called with MiXCR into one record per CDR3 protein. The sample includes about 720,000 distinct CDR3 sequences, about 18% seen only once; the top ten take about an eighth. The entry originates in a study of identical twins. The same sample was also studied in work on T cells expressing NK-cell markers. This second report adds: Several experiments employed an anti-gamma-delta TCR antibody to confine sorting to alpha-beta TCR T cells.

This receptor was obtained from a woman aged 18-35 years in good health. Sequencing was done on a sample of PBMCs. The rearrangement joins TRBV3-1 to TRBJ2-7; 9 bases match TRBD1. This chain's CDR3 is CASSQPGTGLEEQYF. Here the CDR3 DNA reads TGTGCCAGCAGCCAGCCCGGGACAGGGTTGGAAGAGCAGTACTTC.